The clone carrying this TCR beta chain was counted between two and nine times. With 5 bases clipped from V and 0 bases from J, the junction kept 15 bases outside the gene matches. The CDR3 extends over 18 amino acids. The V gene's germline CDR1 is MNHNS and CDR2 SASEGT. The sample originates from a study of blood T cells in healthy people across ages. There were at least 6 micrograms of total RNA extracted from every sample. It was with a sample-barcoded 5' primer and a J-beta primer mix that a second PCR of roughly 7 to 12 cycles was run. TCRdb reprocessed the 5' RACE reads with MiXCR, giving one entry per CDR3 protein. This table holds about 900,000 distinct CDR3 sequences, about 59% found once.

The receptor's source is a man aged 25-45 years in good health. Sequenced sample: blood. The rearrangement joins TRBV6-1 to TRBJ2-7; TRBD1 matches at 8 bases. The CDR3 nucleotides read TGTGCCAGCAGTCCTAGACAGGGGCGAACCTTAAGCTCCTACGAGCAGTACTTC. Protein: CASSPRQGRTLSSYEQYF.